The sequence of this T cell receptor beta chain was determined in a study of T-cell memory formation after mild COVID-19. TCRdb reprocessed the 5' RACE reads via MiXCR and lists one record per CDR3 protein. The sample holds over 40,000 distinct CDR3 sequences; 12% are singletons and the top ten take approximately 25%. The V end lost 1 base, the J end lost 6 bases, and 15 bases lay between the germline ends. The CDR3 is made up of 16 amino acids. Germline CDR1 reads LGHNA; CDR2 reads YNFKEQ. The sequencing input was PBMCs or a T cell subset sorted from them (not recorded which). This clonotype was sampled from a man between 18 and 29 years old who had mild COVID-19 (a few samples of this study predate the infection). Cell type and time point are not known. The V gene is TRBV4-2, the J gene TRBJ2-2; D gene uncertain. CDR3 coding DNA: TGTGCCAGCAGCCAAGTTCCTAGTAGATTCGCCGGGGAGCTGTTTTTT. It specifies CASSQVPSRFAGELFF.